The 29 T cell receptor beta chains reported below all come from one sample, sequenced in a study of human T cells and chemical hapten exposure. Time point denoted: patch test 1, 2 weeks after DPC sensitization. Treatment: therapeutic diphenylcyclopropenone sensitization with weekly scalp DPC. Each CDR3 protein gets one entry after TCRdb re-called the RACE reads with MiXCR. The sample lists 95,000 to 100,000 distinct CDR3 sequences, about an eighth seen once, with approximately 2% in the top ten. The sample was whole blood, taken in connection with sensitization to the hapten diphenylcyclopropenone (DPC). These TCRs come from a woman in her 40s with alopecia areata. Some clones in this sample may be carry-over from other donors' samples.

This clonotype was counted a few times. The genes are TRBV27 and TRBJ1-1; no clear D gene. Germline V gives CDR1 MNHEY, CDR2 SMNVEV (reference sequence). The CDR3 has 14 residues. Between the trimmed V and J ends, which lost 0 bases and 4 bases, there was a span of 9 bases. The CDR3 coding sequence is TGTGCCAGCAGTTTATCTTGGAGAGGCACTGAAGCTTTCTTT. Protein sequence: CASSLSWRGTEAFF.

V is TRBV5-1 and J is TRBJ2-3; the match to TRBD1 covers 7 bases. This CDR3 spans 15 amino acids. The V gene's germline CDR1 is SGHRS and CDR2 YFSETQ. V shed 2 bases, J shed 0 bases, and the junction held 3 bases outside the gene matches. In DNA form, the CDR3 reads TGCGCCAGCAGCTTAGGGACAGTTAGCACAGATACGCAGTATTTT. Residues: CASSLGTVSTDTQYF.

This clonotype was detected many times. The chain couples TRBV29-1 to TRBJ1-1; possibly TRBD1 for D (6 bases). V was cut by 4 bases and J by 5 bases, with 11 bases left in between. The CDR3 totals 12 residues. Germline CDR1 SQVTM, CDR2 ANQGSEA. CDR3 residues: CSVAQGRTEAFF. CDR3 in DNA: TGCAGCGTTGCCCAGGGGAGGACTGAAGCTTTCTTT.

This clonotype showed up just a few times. The chain joins TRBV18 to TRBJ1-1; 8 bases match TRBD1. V shed 5 bases, J shed 1 base, and the junction held 3 bases outside the gene matches. The CDR3 consists of 14 residues. In germline, CDR1 is KGHSH, CDR2 LQKENI. The CDR3 protein is CASSDGQGNTEAFF. Here the CDR3 DNA reads TGTGCCAGCTCAGATGGACAGGGGAACACTGAAGCTTTCTTT. The full variable domain, rest sourced from reference TRBV18 and TRBJ1-1, is NAGVMQNPRHLVRRRGQEARLRCSPMKGHSHVYWYRQLPEEGLKFMVYLQKENIIDESGMPKERFSAEFPKEGPSILRIQQVVRGDSAAYFCASSDGQGNTEAFFGQGTRLTVV.

This clonotype appeared a few times. The rearrangement uses TRBV6-7 and TRBJ1-5, with a tentative D call TRBD1 (5 bases). TRBV6-7 carries the ORF label, with uncertain function. V was clipped by 5 bases and J by 0 bases, with 17 bases between them. The CDR3 runs to 17 residues. CDR3 sequence (DNA): TGTGCCAGCAGTCGGCACCCCCCGACAGATAGCAATCAGCCCCAGCATTTT. It translates to CASSRHPPTDSNQPQHF.

This chain links TRBV4-3 with TRBJ2-5; D might be TRBD2 (7 bases). Trimming removed 1 base at V and 4 bases at J, with 16 bases between. The CDR3 spans 16 residues. CDR1 and CDR2 from the germline V gene are LGHNA and YSLEER. CDR3 residues: CASSQALGGASETQYF. CDR3 coding DNA: TGCGCCAGCAGCCAAGCCCTTGGGGGGGCTTCAGAGACCCAGTACTTC.

The chain carries TRBV5-4 and TRBJ2-7, with 8 nucleotides matching TRBD2. The germline CDR1 and CDR2 sequences are SGHNT and YYREEE (reference sequence). The ends lost 4 bases at V and 2 bases at J; junction bases unmatched: 5. CDR3 length equals 14 residues. CDR3 in amino acids: CASSPPAGAYEQYF. Here the CDR3 DNA reads TGTGCCAGCAGCCCCCCAGCGGGAGCCTACGAGCAGTACTTC.

The gene calls are TRBV28 and TRBJ1-1; a weak D match, TRBD1 (5 bases). Trimming took 5 bases from V and 4 from J, leaving 14 bases between them. CDR3 length: 14 residues. Germline values: CDR1 MDHEN, CDR2 SYDVKM. In DNA, the CDR3 is TGTGCCAGCAGTCCCCCGGCGGGGGGCACTGAAGCTTTCTTT. Amino acid sequence: CASSPPAGGTEAFF.

V gene TRBV19 combines with J gene TRBJ2-5; D is tentatively TRBD1 or TRBD2 (5 bases each). Germline values: CDR1 LNHDA, CDR2 SQIVND (reference sequence). The length of the CDR3 is 12 residues. V lost 3 bases and J 5 bases, leaving 7 bases between the germline ends. This chain's CDR3 is CASSIWGETQYF. The CDR3 nucleotides read TGTGCCAGTAGTATCTGGGGGGAGACCCAGTACTTC.

This rearrangement joins TRBV4-3 to TRBJ2-7; D gene unclear. The length of the CDR3 is 15 residues. V was trimmed by 0 bases and J by 0 bases, leaving 9 bases between them. The V gene's germline CDR1 is LGHNA and CDR2 YSLEER. CDR3 nucleotides: TGCGCCAGCAGCCAAGATGGCAGGAGCTCCTACGAGCAGTACTTC. This translates into CASSQDGRSSYEQYF.

The chain employs TRBV4-3 and TRBJ1-1; D is unclear. The V and J ends lost 0 bases and 3 bases respectively, with 8 bases between them. Per the germline V gene, CDR1 is LGHNA and CDR2 is YSLEER. This CDR3 comprises 14 residues. As DNA, the CDR3 is TGCGCCAGCAGCCAAGACAGGCATTACACTGAAGCTTTCTTT. It yields the protein CASSQDRHYTEAFF.

This clonotype was seen more than once but under ten times. The V call is TRBV7-2, the J call TRBJ2-1; D not resolved. CDR3 size: 13 residues. Germline V gives CDR1 SGHTA, CDR2 FQGNSA. The V gene lost 5 bases and the J gene lost 5 bases, with 10 bases spanning the gap. This CDR3 reads CASSNALNNEQFF. The CDR3 coding sequence is TGTGCCAGCAGCAACGCCTTAAACAATGAGCAGTTCTTC.

This clonotype came up a few times. The chain's CDR3 is CASSQLAEQFF. The CDR3 DNA sequence: TGTGCCAGCAGTCAACTAGCGGAGCAGTTCTTC. This chain connects TRBV4-2 to TRBJ2-1; 7 positions agree with TRBD2. This CDR3 is built from 11 residues. V gave up 6 bases and J gave up 10 bases; unmatched junction bases: 3. Germline V gene data show CDR1 as LGHNA and CDR2 as YNFKEQ.

This clonotype was seen repeatedly, ten times or more. The V and J genes are TRBV6-4 and TRBJ2-3; no firm D call. Germline V lookup: CDR1 MRHNA, CDR2 SNTAGT. The ends were cut back, 0 bases at V and 3 bases at J, with 13 bases in the middle. This CDR3 is 16 amino acids long. The CDR3 nucleotides read TGTGCCAGCAGTGACTCGTTCCGGCGGTCGACAGATACGCAGTATTTT. Its translation: CASSDSFRRSTDTQYF.

CDR3 in DNA: TGTGCCAGCAGGTTCCTCCCCTCCCTTTCAGATACGCAGTATTTT. Residues: CASRFLPSLSDTQYF. The chain couples TRBV27 to TRBJ2-3; D is unclear. CDR3 length equals 15 residues. Germline V CDR1 and CDR2: MNHEY, SMNVEV (reference sequence). Trimming shortened V by 6 bases and J by 4 bases, and 17 bases separated the two germline ends.

The chain is built from TRBV29-1 and TRBJ1-1, with 7 bases fitting TRBD1. The CDR3 sequence is 13 residues long. Germline assignment: CDR1 SQVTM and CDR2 ANQGSEA. Trimming cost V 6 bases and J 0 bases; bases outside gene matches: 4. CDR3 sequence: CSVRQGLNTEAFF. The CDR3 nucleotides read TGCAGCGTCAGACAGGGTTTGAACACTGAAGCTTTCTTT.

V gene TRBV5-1 combines with J gene TRBJ2-2; 9 bases are a match to TRBD2. Germline values: CDR1 SGHRS, CDR2 YFSETQ. The CDR3 is 16 amino acids. Trimming removed 7 bases from V and 0 bases from J; junction bases left unmatched: 7. The CDR3 coding sequence is TGCGCCAGCCAACCCTTAGCGGGAGCGAACACCGGGGAGCTGTTTTTT. It is translated as CASQPLAGANTGELFF.

This clonotype appeared many times. The rearrangement links TRBV18 to TRBJ2-5; TRBD2 might be the D (6 bases). V dropped 1 base and J dropped 2 bases, with 14 bases sitting between them. This CDR3 spans 16 amino acids. The germline gives CDR1 KGHSH, CDR2 LQKENI. The CDR3 nucleotides are TGTGCCAGCTCACCACGGACCCTCCGGGGGCAAGAGACCCAGTACTTC. This sequence encodes CASSPRTLRGQETQYF.

The sample holds many counts of this clonotype. The rearrangement joins TRBV18 to TRBJ2-5, with 7 nucleotides matching TRBD1. Germline lookup yields CDR1 KGHSH and CDR2 LQKENI. V lost 4 bases to trimming and J lost 2 bases; unmatched junction nucleotides: 7. CDR3 length: 15 amino acids. The CDR3 DNA sequence: TGTGCCAGCTCACAAAACCGGGACAGACAAGAGACCCAGTACTTC. Its translation: CASSQNRDRQETQYF.

The rearrangement links TRBV11-2 to TRBJ2-5; 8 bases agree with TRBD2. This CDR3 region has 13 residues. Germline trimming cut 10 bases from V and 0 bases from J; bases unmatched to any gene: 4. Germline assignment: CDR1 SGHAT and CDR2 FQNNGV. CDR3 sequence: CAIGGADQETQYF. As DNA, the CDR3 is TGTGCCATCGGGGGGGCGGACCAAGAGACCCAGTACTTC.

This clonotype was counted ten times or more. This rearrangement joins TRBV4-2 to TRBJ2-7; TRBD2 agrees at 11 bases. The V segment lost 8 bases and the J segment 4 bases; nucleotides outside the gene matches: 7. Germline CDR1 LGHNA, CDR2 YNFKEQ. CDR3 length equals 14 residues. The CDR3 DNA follows: TGTGCCAGCGGCGCCACTAGCGGGAGTTACGAGCAGTACTTC. Amino acid sequence: CASGATSGSYEQYF.

This clonotype was recorded a few times. The chain is built from TRBV6-1 and TRBJ2-5; 11 positions agree with TRBD2. This CDR3 region has 15 residues. J gave up 2 bases and V 4 bases, and 3 bases lay outside the gene matches. The germline gives CDR1 MNHNS, CDR2 SASEGT. Here the CDR3 reads CASSVLAGGQETQYF. CDR3 sequence (DNA): TGTGCCAGCAGTGTCCTAGCGGGAGGTCAAGAGACCCAGTACTTC.

This CDR3 is CASRGSGYGYTF. The CDR3 nucleotides are TGTGCCAGCAGGGGCTCAGGCTATGGCTACACCTTC. The chain recombines TRBV6-1 with TRBJ1-2; no clear D gene. The CDR3 totals 12 residues. Germline CDR1 is MNHNS and CDR2 is SASEGT. Trimming took 6 bases from V and 4 from J, leaving 9 bases between them.

This chain connects TRBV6-5 to TRBJ2-3; a weak D match, TRBD2 (5 bases). The CDR3 consists of 15 residues. V was pared by 0 bases and J by 0 bases, with 7 bases between. Germline V gene sequence: CDR1 MNHEY, CDR2 SVGAGI. The CDR3 DNA follows: TGTGCCAGCAGTTACTCACTAGACAGCACAGATACGCAGTATTTT. It codes for CASSYSLDSTDTQYF.

This clonotype was seen a handful of times. One end of the junction does not line up with germline, which may come from a read error. The CDR3 reads CASSPRWGQALYGQYF. The DNA of the CDR3 is TGTGCCAGCAGCCCAAGGTGGGGACAGGCCCTATACGGGCAGTACTTC. This chain links TRBV7-2 with TRBJ2-7; 8 nucleotides line up with TRBD1. This CDR3 is built from 16 residues. The V gene's germline CDR1 is SGHTA and CDR2 FQGNSA.

CDR3 residues: CASSVVSRGLGNEQFF. CDR3 in DNA: TGTGCCAGCAGCGTAGTGAGCAGGGGGCTCGGCAATGAGCAGTTCTTC. This chain joins TRBV9 and TRBJ2-1, with 8 bases fitting TRBD1. Germline V lookup: CDR1 SGDLS, CDR2 YYNGEE. Trimming removed 0 bases from V and 6 bases from J; junction bases left unmatched: 8. This CDR3 has 16 amino acids.

This clonotype was detected only a few times. The rearrangement joins TRBV7-2 to TRBJ1-5, with D perhaps matching TRBD1 (5 bases). There are 14 residues in the CDR3. Trimming cost V 5 bases and J 3 bases, with 11 bases left between them. Germline CDR1 and CDR2: SGHTA and FQGNSA. The chain's CDR3 is CASSPGAYNQPQHF. In DNA form, the CDR3 reads TGTGCCAGCAGCCCCGGGGCCTACAATCAGCCCCAGCATTTT.

This clonotype was recorded at least ten times. The V and J genes are TRBV4-3 and TRBJ2-2; D might be TRBD2 (5 bases). This CDR3 spans 14 amino acids. V lost 4 bases and J 5 bases, leaving 11 bases between the germline ends. Germline CDR1 is LGHNA and CDR2 is YSLEER. The CDR3 is CASSPAEGTGELFF. DNA of the CDR3: TGCGCCAGCAGCCCAGCCGAGGGAACCGGGGAGCTGTTTTTT.

This chain links TRBV27 with TRBJ1-1, with D tentatively TRBD1 (6 bases). The germline CDR1 and CDR2 sequences are MNHEY and SMNVEV (reference sequence). The CDR3 has 16 residues. V was pared by 2 bases and J by 4 bases, with 17 bases between. The CDR3 sequence: CASSLGPRPGATEAFF. In DNA form, the CDR3 reads TGTGCCAGCAGTTTAGGCCCGCGGCCAGGGGCCACTGAAGCTTTCTTT.